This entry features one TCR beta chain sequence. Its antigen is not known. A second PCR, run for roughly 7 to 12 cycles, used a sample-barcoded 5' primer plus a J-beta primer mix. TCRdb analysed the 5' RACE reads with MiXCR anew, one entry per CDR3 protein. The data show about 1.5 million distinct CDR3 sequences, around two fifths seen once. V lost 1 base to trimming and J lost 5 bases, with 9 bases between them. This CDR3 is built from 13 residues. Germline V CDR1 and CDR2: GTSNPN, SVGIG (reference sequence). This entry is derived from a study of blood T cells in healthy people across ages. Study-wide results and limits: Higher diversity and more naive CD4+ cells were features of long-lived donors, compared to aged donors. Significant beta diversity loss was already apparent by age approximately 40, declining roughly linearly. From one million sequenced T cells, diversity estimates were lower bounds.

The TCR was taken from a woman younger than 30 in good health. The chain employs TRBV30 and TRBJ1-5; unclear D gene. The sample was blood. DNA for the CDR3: TGTGCCTGGAGTGAACAGACCTATCAGCCCCAGCATTTT. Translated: CAWSEQTYQPQHF.